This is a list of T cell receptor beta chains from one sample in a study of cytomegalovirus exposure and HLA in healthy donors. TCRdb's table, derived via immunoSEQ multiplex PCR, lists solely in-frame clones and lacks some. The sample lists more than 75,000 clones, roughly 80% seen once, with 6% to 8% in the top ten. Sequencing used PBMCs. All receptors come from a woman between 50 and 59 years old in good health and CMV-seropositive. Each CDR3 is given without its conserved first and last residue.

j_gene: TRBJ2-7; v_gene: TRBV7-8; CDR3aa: ASSSRQYEQY
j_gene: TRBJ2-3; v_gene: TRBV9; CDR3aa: ASSVVDGRGTDTQY
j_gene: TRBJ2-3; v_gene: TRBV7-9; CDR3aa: ASSSRTRPLDTQY
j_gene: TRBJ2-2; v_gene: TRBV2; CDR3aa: ASRPTSSGGELF
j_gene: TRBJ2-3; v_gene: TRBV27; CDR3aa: ASSLKGGGYTDTQY
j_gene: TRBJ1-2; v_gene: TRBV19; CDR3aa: ASSIPRDIYGYT
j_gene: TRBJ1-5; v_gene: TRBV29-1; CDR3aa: SVIVGGVGQPQH
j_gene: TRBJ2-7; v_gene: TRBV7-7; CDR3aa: ASSLGGPGDYEQY
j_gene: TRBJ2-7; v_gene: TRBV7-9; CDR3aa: ASSSSRVEQY
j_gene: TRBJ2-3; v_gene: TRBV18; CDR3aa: ASSSLRGSSSTDTQY
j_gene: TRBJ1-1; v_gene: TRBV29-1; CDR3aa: RIQVNTEAF
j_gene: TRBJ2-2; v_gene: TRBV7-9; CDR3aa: ASSSGTGELF
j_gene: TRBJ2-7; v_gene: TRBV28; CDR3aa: ASSSLQGRNEQY
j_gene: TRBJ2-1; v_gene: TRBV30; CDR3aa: AWSVRRGRV
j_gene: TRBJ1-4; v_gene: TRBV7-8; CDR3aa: ASSAQSLSTNEKLF
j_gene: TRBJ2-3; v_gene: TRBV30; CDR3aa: AWSVPGADTQY
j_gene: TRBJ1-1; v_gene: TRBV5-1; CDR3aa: ASSLGGQVNTEAF
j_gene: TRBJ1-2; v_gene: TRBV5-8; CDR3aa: ASSILTQPRGGYT
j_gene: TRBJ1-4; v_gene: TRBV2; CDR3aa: ASRSRGSEKLF
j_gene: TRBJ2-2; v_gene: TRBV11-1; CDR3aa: ASSSQGGRNTGELF